The rows below give T cell receptor beta chains drawn from one sample of a study of control samples from healthy donors and cancer patients. The table came from immunoSEQ multiplex PCR; TCRdb's copy has only in-frame clones and leaves some out. The sample has tens of thousands of clones, 75% to 95% seen once. The material sequenced was blood. The receptor source for this set is a man under 40 in good health. The conserved cysteine and the conserved F or W are not part of the CDR3 here. D genes are given only for firm matches. Only some rows state a clone size, as once, few, many or a class for expanded clones.

-	TRBJ1-2	-	TRBV15	ATSNITGTTTNYGYT
-	TRBJ2-3	-	TRBV6-5	ASSPQQGYTDTQY
TRBD2	TRBJ2-1	-	TRBV2	ASSKRPRGTSDYNEQF
TRBD1	TRBJ1-3	-	TRBV18	ASSPSGTAGNTIY
-	TRBJ1-2	-	TRBV7-9	ASSFGQYYGYT
-	TRBJ1-6	-	TRBV4-3	ASSQDGSGNSPLH
-	TRBJ1-2	once	TRBV7-2	ASSPKTGANYGYT
-	TRBJ2-2	-	TRBV2	ASSERGTGELF
-	TRBJ1-1	-	TRBV7-9	ASSSQGTTTEAF
-	TRBJ1-6	-	TRBV5-1	ASSLERGAGSPLH
-	TRBJ2-7	-	TRBV6-5	ASSYSAETYEQY
-	TRBJ2-6	-	TRBV9	ASSVDGDSGANVLT
-	TRBJ1-4	-	TRBV30	AWKFGRGEEKLF
TRBD1	TRBJ2-1	-	TRBV4-3	ASSQDRGTGRHNEQF
-	TRBJ2-2	once	TRBV6-1	ASSEYSPLFVTGELF
-	TRBJ1-1	-	TRBV10-3	AISESGFGGGTEAF
TRBD1	TRBJ1-3	-	TRBV9	ASSAGGSGNTIY
-	TRBJ2-7	once	TRBV7-9	ASSFRGGTYEQY
TRBD2	TRBJ2-1	-	TRBV19	ASSRLAGGYNEQF
-	TRBJ2-7	-	TRBV6-5	DRQSSYEQY
-	TRBJ1-5	-	TRBV28	ASSLGGGDSNQPQH
-	TRBJ1-5	-	TRBV28	ASSLRGSWNQPQH
-	TRBJ2-7	-	TRBV7-2	ASSERGGYEQY
-	TRBJ1-2	-	TRBV15	ATSRFAHGGPMINGYT
-	TRBJ1-2	-	TRBV18	ASIGQDRDGYT
-	TRBJ2-3	-	TRBV14	ASSQPGEHLDGRADTQY
TRBD1	TRBJ2-1	few	TRBV7-9	ASSPPLRDRGSNEQF
-	TRBJ2-7	-	TRBV18	ASSTRDLIEGEQY
TRBD1	TRBJ1-2	-	TRBV18	ASSPLPTDRTYGYT
-	TRBJ1-3	-	TRBV28	ASSTPQSSGNTIY
TRBD2	TRBJ2-1	-	TRBV5-1	ASSLELAISYNEQF
TRBD2	TRBJ2-5	-	TRBV7-9	ASSLGTSGRETQY
TRBD1	TRBJ1-2	-	TRBV7-8	ASSLAPTGGYGYT
-	TRBJ2-7	-	TRBV7-2	ASSSRGEIREEQY
-	TRBJ2-2	-	TRBV12-3/TRBV12-4	ASSFSGELF
-	TRBJ2-3	-	TRBV7-3	ASSKRTLTDTQY
-	TRBJ2-1	-	TRBV3-1/TRBV3-2	ASSYGTLNEQF
-	TRBJ2-5	-	TRBV24-1	ATSDLGTTQY
-	TRBJ2-2	-	TRBV6-1	ASSEHDRGELF
TRBD1	TRBJ2-7	-	TRBV2	ASIRDRGNEQY
-	TRBJ1-5	-	TRBV7-2	ASSLALGEGQNQPQH
TRBD2	TRBJ2-5	-	TRBV24-1	ATRGAGEETQY
-	TRBJ2-7	-	TRBV29-1	SVEVQTVGEQY
-	TRBJ2-3	-	TRBV10-1	ASSELGATQY
-	TRBJ2-5	-	TRBV4-1	ASSQDGGRAQY
-	TRBJ2-7	-	TRBV7-9	ASSLAGYYEQY
TRBD1	TRBJ1-1	-	TRBV7-3	ASSRGQANLNTEAF
-	TRBJ1-1	-	TRBV5-1	ASSPTPVRLNTEAF